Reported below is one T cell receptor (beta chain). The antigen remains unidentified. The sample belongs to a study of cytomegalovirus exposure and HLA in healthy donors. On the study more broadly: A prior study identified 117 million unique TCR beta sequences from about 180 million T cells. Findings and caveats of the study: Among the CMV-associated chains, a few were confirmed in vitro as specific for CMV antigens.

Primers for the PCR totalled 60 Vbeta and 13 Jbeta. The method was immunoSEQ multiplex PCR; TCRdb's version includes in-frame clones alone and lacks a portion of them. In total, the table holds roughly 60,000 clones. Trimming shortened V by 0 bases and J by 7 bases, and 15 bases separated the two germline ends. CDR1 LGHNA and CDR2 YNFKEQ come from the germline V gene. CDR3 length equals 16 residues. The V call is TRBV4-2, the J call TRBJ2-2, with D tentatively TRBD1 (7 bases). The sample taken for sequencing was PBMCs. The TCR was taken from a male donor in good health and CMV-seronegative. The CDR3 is CASSQDVGRGDGELFF. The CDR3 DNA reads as TGTGCCAGCAGCCAAGATGTTGGCAGGGGGGACGGGGAGCTGTTTTTT.